The 9 T cell receptor beta chains below come from one sample, sequenced in a study of low-dose radiotherapy and immunotherapy resistance in tumors. Gene-specific TRAV and TRBV primers were used for first-strand cDNA, covering alpha and beta chains. TCRs were put through roughly 20 PCR cycles of amplification with Phusion. A constant-region primer and the V-primer adapter served as the primer pair. TCRdb analysed the reads with MiXCR anew, one entry per CDR3 protein. The sample has about 82,000 distinct CDR3 sequences, under 20% seen once. Regarding time point: before trial treatment. This specimen was PBMCs, taken before treatment. These receptors all stem from a male donor with prostate cancer.

In this sample, this clonotype turned up many times. The gene calls are TRBV3-1 and TRBJ2-2; D perhaps matches TRBD1 (6 bases). The CDR3 extends over 14 amino acids. V lost 4 bases to trimming and J lost 4 bases, with 10 bases between them. CDR1 is LGHDT, CDR2 YNNKEL, per germline (reference sequence). The CDR3 coding sequence is TGTGCCAGCAGCCGAACAGGGCCCACCGGGGAGCTGTTTTTT. Translation gives CASSRTGPTGELFF.

This clonotype was seen many times. This chain connects TRBV20-1 to TRBJ2-2; 11 nucleotides align to TRBD2. The ends lost 2 bases at V and 5 bases at J; junction bases unmatched: 4. Germline-derived CDR1 and CDR2 are DFQATT and SNEGSKA (reference sequence). The CDR3 is made up of 15 amino acids. The CDR3 spells CSARPGTSGTGELFF. The CDR3 DNA sequence: TGCAGTGCTAGACCCGGGACTAGCGGTACCGGGGAGCTGTTTTTT.

This clonotype was counted at least ten times. CDR3 protein: CASSVDVGNEQYF. As DNA, the CDR3 is TGTGCCAGCAGCGTAGATGTAGGGAACGAGCAGTACTTC. This chain uses TRBV9 with TRBJ2-7; D is unresolved. The CDR3 runs to 13 residues. CDR1 and CDR2 (germline): SGDLS, YYNGEE. Trimming pared 0 bases from V and 5 bases from J, leaving 9 bases between.

Concerning this clonotype itself: This likely stems from a read error, as it lies one base from a far larger clone. V and J are TRBV28 and TRBJ2-7, with D hard to call. With 3 bases removed from V and 7 bases from J, the gap between germline ends came to 19 bases. Germline CDR1 MDHEN, CDR2 SYDVKM. The CDR3 spans 15 residues. CDR3 sequence reads: CASSLRRATYNEQYF. CDR3 nucleotide sequence: TGTGCCAGCAGTTTGCGTCGGGCTACCTACAATGAGCAGTACTTC.

In this sample, this clonotype turned up many times. The gene calls are TRBV28 and TRBJ1-1; 7 bases match TRBD1. Germline V gives CDR1 MDHEN, CDR2 SYDVKM. The CDR3 extends over 16 amino acids. The J segment lost 0 bases and the V segment lost 2 bases, leaving 6 bases of the junction unmatched. Here the CDR3 DNA reads TGTGCCAGCAGTTTAGTGGGACAGACAATGAACACTGAAGCTTTCTTT. This sequence encodes CASSLVGQTMNTEAFF.

This clonotype was counted many times. The chain combines TRBV20-1 with TRBJ1-1; a possible D gene is TRBD1 (6 bases). The germline V gene encodes CDR1 DFQATT and CDR2 SNEGSKA (reference sequence). V lost 4 bases to trimming and J lost 7 bases, with 31 bases between them. The CDR3 has 18 amino acids. In nucleotides, the CDR3 is TGCAGTGCTAATAGGCAGGGGCCCGGGGGGTGGTATAGGATTGAAGCTTTCTTT. This encodes CSANRQGPGGWYRIEAFF.

At least ten counts were recorded for this clonotype. The V call is TRBV7-2, the J call TRBJ1-5; D is uncertain. The CDR3 contains 15 residues. Trimming took 2 bases from V and 0 from J, leaving 8 bases between them. Per germline, CDR1 SGHTA and CDR2 FQGNSA. The CDR3 nucleotides are TGTGCCAGCAGCTTAATTGGAAATAGCAATCAGCCCCAGCATTTT. Amino acids: CASSLIGNSNQPQHF.

This clonotype was seen at least ten times. The rearrangement uses TRBV20-1 and TRBJ2-2; 9 bases line up with TRBD2. Trimming removed 3 bases from V and 4 bases from J; junction bases left unmatched: 9. The CDR3 is 16 residues long. Germline V CDR1 and CDR2: DFQATT, SNEGSKA (reference sequence). The CDR3 here is CSARAPGLASTGELFF. The DNA of the CDR3 is TGCAGTGCTAGGGCTCCGGGACTAGCCAGCACCGGGGAGCTGTTTTTT.

This clonotype was detected ten times or more. This chain links TRBV29-1 with TRBJ1-1; D not resolved. Looked up from germline, CDR1 is SQVTM and CDR2 is ANQGSEA. The CDR3 is 10 residues long. Trimming took off 6 bases at V and 5 bases at J, with 7 bases between the two ends. The CDR3 sequence: CSVGGTEAFF. The DNA for the CDR3 is TGCAGCGTCGGCGGAACTGAAGCTTTCTTT.